The rows below give T cell receptor beta chains drawn from one sample of a study of T cells in Graves' hyperthyroidism and ophthalmopathy. TCRdb processed the multiplex PCR reads anew with MiXCR; each CDR3 protein has one entry. The table records some 360,000 distinct CDR3 sequences, over 15% of them present only once. Sequenced sample: blood. These receptor sequences come from a woman in her 40s with Graves' ophthalmopathy. Each CDR3 is given with its conserved first and last residue. D genes are given only for firm matches. Expanded clones get a size class; other rows say once, few or many, or leave the size out.

V gene: TRBV6-2/TRBV6-3; J gene: TRBJ1-1; D gene: -; clone size: many; CDR3 protein: CASSSGPLTEAFF; CDR3 DNA: TGTGCCAGCAGTTCTGGACCTCTCACTGAAGCTTTCTTT
V gene: TRBV6-5; J gene: TRBJ2-7; D gene: TRBD1; clone size: many; CDR3 protein: CASSYAGQGYEQYF; CDR3 DNA: TGTGCCAGCAGTTACGCCGGACAGGGCTACGAGCAGTACTTC
V gene: TRBV5-1; J gene: TRBJ1-1; D gene: -; clone size: many; CDR3 protein: CASSLEEGRLNTEAFF; CDR3 DNA: TGCGCCAGCAGCTTGGAGGAGGGACGCTTGAACACTGAAGCTTTCTTT
V gene: TRBV10-3; J gene: TRBJ2-7; D gene: TRBD1; clone size: many; CDR3 protein: CAISFGQGYEQYF; CDR3 DNA: TGTGCCATCTCCTTCGGACAGGGCTACGAGCAGTACTTC
V gene: TRBV15; J gene: TRBJ1-4; D gene: -; clone size: -; CDR3 protein: CATSRDSGGIEKLFF; CDR3 DNA: TGTGCCACCAGCAGAGATTCGGGGGGTATTGAAAAACTGTTTTTT
V gene: TRBV6-1; J gene: TRBJ1-5; D gene: TRBD1; clone size: many; CDR3 protein: CASSASRGRGNQPQHF; CDR3 DNA: TGTGCCAGCAGTGCTTCCAGGGGGCGCGGCAATCAGCCCCAGCATTTT
V gene: TRBV9; J gene: TRBJ1-1; D gene: TRBD1; clone size: -; CDR3 protein: CASSAGQGRKNTEAFF; CDR3 DNA: TGTGCCAGCAGCGCCGGACAGGGGCGTAAGAACACTGAAGCTTTCTTT
V gene: TRBV19; J gene: TRBJ1-5; D gene: -; clone size: many; CDR3 protein: CASSIDPFQPQHF; CDR3 DNA: TGTGCCAGTAGTATAGATCCCTTCCAGCCCCAGCATTTT
V gene: TRBV5-1; J gene: TRBJ1-1; D gene: TRBD1; clone size: -; CDR3 protein: CASSKNVRGLEAFF; CDR3 DNA: TGCGCCAGCAGTAAGAACGTCAGGGGGCTTGAAGCTTTCTTC
V gene: TRBV20-1; J gene: TRBJ2-5; D gene: TRBD2; clone size: -; CDR3 protein: CSAVLAGGLQETQYF; CDR3 DNA: TGCAGTGCTGTACTAGCGGGGGGTCTCCAAGAGACCCAGTACTTC
V gene: TRBV2; J gene: TRBJ2-5; D gene: -; clone size: -; CDR3 protein: CASHRLKETQYF; CDR3 DNA: TGTGCCAGCCACCGACTCAAGGAGACCCAGTACTTC
V gene: TRBV27; J gene: TRBJ2-7; D gene: TRBD1; clone size: -; CDR3 protein: CASSLGQGRGEQYF; CDR3 DNA: TGTGCCAGCAGTCTTGGACAGGGAAGGGGCGAGCAGTACTTC
V gene: TRBV30; J gene: TRBJ1-3; D gene: -; clone size: many; CDR3 protein: CAWSAGGAGNTIYF; CDR3 DNA: TGTGCCTGGAGTGCTGGGGGGGCTGGAAACACCATATATTTT
V gene: TRBV12-5; J gene: TRBJ2-2; D gene: TRBD2; clone size: many; CDR3 protein: CASAPPGLADTGELFF; CDR3 DNA: TGTGCTAGTGCCCCTCCGGGACTAGCGGACACCGGGGAGCTGTTTTTT
V gene: TRBV3-1; J gene: TRBJ1-2; D gene: -; clone size: few; CDR3 protein: CASSPRARSNYGYIF; CDR3 DNA: TGTGCCAGCAGCCCGCGAGCCCGAAGTAACTATGGCTACATCTTC
V gene: TRBV30; J gene: TRBJ1-5; D gene: -; clone size: many; CDR3 protein: CAWSPKWGQPQHF; CDR3 DNA: TGTGCCTGGAGTCCTAAATGGGGCCAGCCCCAGCATTTT
V gene: TRBV13; J gene: TRBJ2-2; D gene: TRBD2; clone size: -; CDR3 protein: CASSLSTSGRTGELFF; CDR3 DNA: TGTGCCAGCAGCCTTAGTACTAGCGGGAGAACCGGGGAGCTGTTTTTT
V gene: TRBV5-5; J gene: TRBJ2-2; D gene: -; clone size: -; CDR3 protein: CASSLKPRSGELFF; CDR3 DNA: TGTGCCAGCAGCTTGAAGCCACGGTCCGGGGAGCTGTTTTTT
V gene: TRBV2; J gene: TRBJ2-7; D gene: -; clone size: many; CDR3 protein: CASGRINYEQYF; CDR3 DNA: TGTGCCAGCGGACGAATAAACTACGAGCAGTACTTC
V gene: TRBV6-5; J gene: TRBJ2-7; D gene: -; clone size: many; CDR3 protein: CASSYSRGGQGNLGQYF; CDR3 DNA: TGTGCCAGCAGTTACTCGCGGGGGGGACAGGGAAACCTCGGGCAGTACTTC
V gene: TRBV6-1; J gene: TRBJ1-3; D gene: -; clone size: many; CDR3 protein: CASSAGYGNTIYF; CDR3 DNA: TGTGCCAGCAGTGCAGGATACGGAAACACCATATATTTT
V gene: TRBV28; J gene: TRBJ1-1; D gene: TRBD1; clone size: many; CDR3 protein: CASRRNDRENTEAFF; CDR3 DNA: TGTGCCAGCAGGCGCAACGACAGGGAGAACACTGAAGCTTTCTTT
V gene: TRBV28; J gene: TRBJ1-5; D gene: -; clone size: many; CDR3 protein: CASSSSVDSNQPQHF; CDR3 DNA: TGTGCCAGCAGCAGCAGCGTCGATAGCAATCAGCCCCAGCATTTT
V gene: TRBV30; J gene: TRBJ1-6; D gene: -; clone size: many; CDR3 protein: CAWSAGDWINSPLHF; CDR3 DNA: TGTGCCTGGAGTGCGGGAGACTGGATAAATTCACCCCTCCACTTT
V gene: TRBV20-1; J gene: TRBJ1-5; D gene: TRBD1; clone size: many; CDR3 protein: CSAGQGLNQPQHF; CDR3 DNA: TGCAGTGCTGGACAGGGGCTAAATCAGCCCCAGCATTTT
V gene: TRBV6-1; J gene: TRBJ2-7; D gene: -; clone size: many; CDR3 protein: CASSRIATSSYEQYF; CDR3 DNA: TGTGCCAGCAGTAGGATAGCGACAAGCTCCTACGAGCAGTACTTC
V gene: TRBV19; J gene: TRBJ2-7; D gene: -; clone size: many; CDR3 protein: CASSPSGLGGEQYF; CDR3 DNA: TGTGCCAGTAGCCCGTCCGGGCTCGGCGGCGAGCAGTACTTC
V gene: TRBV20-1; J gene: TRBJ2-7; D gene: -; clone size: many; CDR3 protein: CSAPRESSYEQYF; CDR3 DNA: TGCAGTGCCCCGCGGGAAAGCTCCTACGAGCAGTACTTC